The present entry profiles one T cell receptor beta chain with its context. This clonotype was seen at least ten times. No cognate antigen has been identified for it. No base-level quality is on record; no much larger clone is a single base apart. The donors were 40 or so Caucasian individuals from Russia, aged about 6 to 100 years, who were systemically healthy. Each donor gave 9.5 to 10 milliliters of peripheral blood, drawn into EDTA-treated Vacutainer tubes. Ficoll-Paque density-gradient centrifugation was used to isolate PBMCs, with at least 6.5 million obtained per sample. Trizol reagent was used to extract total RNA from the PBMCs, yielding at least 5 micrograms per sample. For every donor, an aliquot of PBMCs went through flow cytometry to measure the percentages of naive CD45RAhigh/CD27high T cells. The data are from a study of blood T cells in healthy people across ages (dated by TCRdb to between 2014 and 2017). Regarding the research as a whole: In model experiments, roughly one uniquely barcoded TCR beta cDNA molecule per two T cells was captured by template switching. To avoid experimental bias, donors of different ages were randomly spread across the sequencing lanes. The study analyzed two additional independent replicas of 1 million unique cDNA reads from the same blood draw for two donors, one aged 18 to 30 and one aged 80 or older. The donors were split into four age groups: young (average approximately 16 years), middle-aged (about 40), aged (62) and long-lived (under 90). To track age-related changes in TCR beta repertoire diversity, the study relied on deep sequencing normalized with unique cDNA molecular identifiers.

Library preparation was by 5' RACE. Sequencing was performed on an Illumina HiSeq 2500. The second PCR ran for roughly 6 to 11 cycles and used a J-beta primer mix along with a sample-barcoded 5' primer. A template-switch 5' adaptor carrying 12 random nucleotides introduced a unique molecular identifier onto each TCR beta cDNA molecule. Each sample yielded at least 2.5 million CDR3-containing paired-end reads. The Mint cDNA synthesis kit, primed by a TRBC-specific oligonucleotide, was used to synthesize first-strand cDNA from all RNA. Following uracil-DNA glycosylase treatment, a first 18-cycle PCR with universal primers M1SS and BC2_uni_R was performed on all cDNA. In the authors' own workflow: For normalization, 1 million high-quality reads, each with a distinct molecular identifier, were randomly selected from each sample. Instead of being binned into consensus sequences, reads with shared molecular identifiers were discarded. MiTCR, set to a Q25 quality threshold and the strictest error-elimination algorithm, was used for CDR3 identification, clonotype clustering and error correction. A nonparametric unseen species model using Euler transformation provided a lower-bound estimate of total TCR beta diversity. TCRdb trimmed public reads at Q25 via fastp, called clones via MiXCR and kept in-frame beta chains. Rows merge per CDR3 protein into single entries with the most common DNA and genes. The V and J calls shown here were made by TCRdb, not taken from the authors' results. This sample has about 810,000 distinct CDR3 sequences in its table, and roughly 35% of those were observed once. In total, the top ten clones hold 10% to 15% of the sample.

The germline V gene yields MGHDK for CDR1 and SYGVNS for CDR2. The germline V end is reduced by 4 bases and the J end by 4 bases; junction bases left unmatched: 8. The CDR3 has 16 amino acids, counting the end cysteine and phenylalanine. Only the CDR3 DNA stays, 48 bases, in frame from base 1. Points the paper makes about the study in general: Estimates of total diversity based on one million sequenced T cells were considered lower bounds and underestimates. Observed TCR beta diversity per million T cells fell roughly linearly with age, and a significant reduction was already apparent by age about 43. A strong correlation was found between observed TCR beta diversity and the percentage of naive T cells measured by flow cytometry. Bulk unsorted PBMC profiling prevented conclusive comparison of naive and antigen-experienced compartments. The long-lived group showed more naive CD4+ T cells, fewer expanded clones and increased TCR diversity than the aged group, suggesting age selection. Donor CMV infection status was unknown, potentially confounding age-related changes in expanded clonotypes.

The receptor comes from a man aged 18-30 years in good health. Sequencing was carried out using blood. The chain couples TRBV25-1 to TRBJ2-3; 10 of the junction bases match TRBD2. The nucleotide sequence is TGTGCCAGCAGTGCGGCTGGGACTAGCGTCCCAGATACGCAGTATTTT. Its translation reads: CASSAAGTSVPDTQYF.